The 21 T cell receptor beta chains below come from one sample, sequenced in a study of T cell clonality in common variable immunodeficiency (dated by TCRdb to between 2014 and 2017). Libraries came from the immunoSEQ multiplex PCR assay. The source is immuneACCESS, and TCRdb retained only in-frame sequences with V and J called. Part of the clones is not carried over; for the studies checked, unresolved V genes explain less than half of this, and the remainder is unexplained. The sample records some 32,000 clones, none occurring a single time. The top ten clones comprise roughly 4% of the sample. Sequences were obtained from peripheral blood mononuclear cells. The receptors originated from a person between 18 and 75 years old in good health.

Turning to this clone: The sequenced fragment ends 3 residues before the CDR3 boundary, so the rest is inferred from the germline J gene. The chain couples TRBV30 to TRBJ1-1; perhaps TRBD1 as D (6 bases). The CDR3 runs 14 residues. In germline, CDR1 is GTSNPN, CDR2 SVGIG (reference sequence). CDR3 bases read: TGTGCCTGGAGTGTACCAGGGGTGGAGAACATT. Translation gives CAWSVPGVENI. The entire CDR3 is CAWSVPGVENIAFF.

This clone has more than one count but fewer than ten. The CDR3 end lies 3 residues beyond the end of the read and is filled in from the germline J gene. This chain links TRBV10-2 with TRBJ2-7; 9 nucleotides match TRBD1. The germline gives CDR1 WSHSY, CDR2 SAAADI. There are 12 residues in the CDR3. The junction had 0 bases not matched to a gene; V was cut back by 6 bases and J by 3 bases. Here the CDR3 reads CASRTGGYEQYF. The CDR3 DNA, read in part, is TGCGCCAGCAGGACAGGGGGCTACGAG.

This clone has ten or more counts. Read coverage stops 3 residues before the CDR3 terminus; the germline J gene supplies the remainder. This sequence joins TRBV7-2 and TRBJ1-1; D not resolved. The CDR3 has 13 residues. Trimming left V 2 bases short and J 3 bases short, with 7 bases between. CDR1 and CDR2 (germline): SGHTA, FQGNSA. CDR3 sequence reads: CASSLTEHTEAFF. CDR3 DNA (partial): TGTGCCAGCAGCTTAACAGAACACACTGAA.

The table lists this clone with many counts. The sequenced CDR3 bases are TGTGCCATCAGGGGACTAGCGGGAGACGAG. Translation: CAIRGLAGDE. The CDR3 in full is CAIRGLAGDEQYF. The chain carries TRBV10-3 and TRBJ2-7, with 14 positions matching TRBD2. Sequencing ends 3 residues short of the CDR3 end; the germline J gene provides the rest. Germline values: CDR1 ENHRY, CDR2 SYGVKD. Trimming cost V 6 bases and J 5 bases; bases outside gene matches: 0. The CDR3 sequence is 13 residues long.

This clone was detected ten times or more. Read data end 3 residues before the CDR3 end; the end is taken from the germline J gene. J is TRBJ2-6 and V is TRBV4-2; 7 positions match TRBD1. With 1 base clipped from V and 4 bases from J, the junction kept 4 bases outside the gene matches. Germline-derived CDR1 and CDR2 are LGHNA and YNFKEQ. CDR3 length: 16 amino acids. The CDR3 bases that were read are TGTGCCAGCAGCCAAGCAACAGGGGCCGGGGCCAACGTC. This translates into CASSQATGAGANV. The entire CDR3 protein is CASSQATGAGANVLTF.

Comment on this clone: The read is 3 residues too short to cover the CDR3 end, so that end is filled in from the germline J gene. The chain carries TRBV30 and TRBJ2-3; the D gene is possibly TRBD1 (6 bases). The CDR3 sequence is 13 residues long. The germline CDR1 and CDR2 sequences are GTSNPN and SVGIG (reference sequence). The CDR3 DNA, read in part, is TGTGCCTGGAGTTATGGGGGCAATCAGCCG. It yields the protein CAWSYGGNQP. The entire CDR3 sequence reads CAWSYGGNQPQYF.

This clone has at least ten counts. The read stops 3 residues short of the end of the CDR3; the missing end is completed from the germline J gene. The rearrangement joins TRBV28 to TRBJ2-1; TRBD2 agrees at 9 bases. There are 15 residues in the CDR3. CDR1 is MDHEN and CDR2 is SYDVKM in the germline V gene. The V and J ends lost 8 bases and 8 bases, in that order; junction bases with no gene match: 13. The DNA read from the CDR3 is TGTGCCAGCCGCCTGGGCGGGAGGGCCTCCTATGAG. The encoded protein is CASRLGGRASYE. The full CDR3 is CASRLGGRASYEQFF.

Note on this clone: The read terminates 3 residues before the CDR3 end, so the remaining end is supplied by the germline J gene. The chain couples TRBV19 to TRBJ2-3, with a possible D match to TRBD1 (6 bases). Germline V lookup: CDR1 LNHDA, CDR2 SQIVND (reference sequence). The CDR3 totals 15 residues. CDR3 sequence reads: CASRAQGTSNQPQYF. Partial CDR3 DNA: TGTGCCAGTAGGGCTCAGGGGACCAGCAATCAGCCG.

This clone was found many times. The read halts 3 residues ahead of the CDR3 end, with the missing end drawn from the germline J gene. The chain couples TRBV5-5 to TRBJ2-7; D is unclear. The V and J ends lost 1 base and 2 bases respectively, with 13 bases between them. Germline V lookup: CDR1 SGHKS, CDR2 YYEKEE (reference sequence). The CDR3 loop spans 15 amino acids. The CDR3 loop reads CASSLSWQAPYEQYF. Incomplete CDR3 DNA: TGTGCCAGCAGCTTGTCCTGGCAGGCGCCCTACGAG.

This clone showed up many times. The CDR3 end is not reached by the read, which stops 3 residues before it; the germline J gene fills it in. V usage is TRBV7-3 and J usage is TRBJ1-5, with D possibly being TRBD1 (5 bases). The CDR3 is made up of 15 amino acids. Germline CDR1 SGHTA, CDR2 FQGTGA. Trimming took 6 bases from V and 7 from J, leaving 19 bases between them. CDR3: CASSRQGGAGQPQHF. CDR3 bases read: TGTGCCAGCAGTCGTCAGGGCGGCGCAGGGCAGCCC.

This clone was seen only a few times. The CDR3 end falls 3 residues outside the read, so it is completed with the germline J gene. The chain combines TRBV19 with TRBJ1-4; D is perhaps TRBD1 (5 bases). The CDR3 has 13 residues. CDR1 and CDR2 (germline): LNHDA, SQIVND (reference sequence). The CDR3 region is CARPRQKNSPLFF. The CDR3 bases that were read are TGTGCCAGACCCCGACAGAAAAATTCACCA.

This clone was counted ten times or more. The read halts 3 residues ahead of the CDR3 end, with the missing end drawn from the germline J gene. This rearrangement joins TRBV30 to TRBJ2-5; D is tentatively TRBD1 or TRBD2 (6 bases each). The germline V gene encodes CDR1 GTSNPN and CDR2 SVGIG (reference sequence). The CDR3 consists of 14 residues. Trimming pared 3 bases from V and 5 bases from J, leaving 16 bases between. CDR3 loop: CAWRNGGGRETQYF. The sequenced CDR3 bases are TGTGCCTGGAGGAACGGAGGGGGTCGTGAGACC.

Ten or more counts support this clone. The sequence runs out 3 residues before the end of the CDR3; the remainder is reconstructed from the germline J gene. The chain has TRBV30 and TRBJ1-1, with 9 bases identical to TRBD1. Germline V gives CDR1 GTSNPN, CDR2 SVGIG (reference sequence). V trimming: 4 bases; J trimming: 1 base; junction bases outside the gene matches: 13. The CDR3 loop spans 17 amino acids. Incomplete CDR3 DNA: TGTGCCTGGATATCGACAGGGGGAATCGGGGGGAACACTGAA. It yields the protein CAWISTGGIGGNTE. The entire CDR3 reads CAWISTGGIGGNTEAFF.

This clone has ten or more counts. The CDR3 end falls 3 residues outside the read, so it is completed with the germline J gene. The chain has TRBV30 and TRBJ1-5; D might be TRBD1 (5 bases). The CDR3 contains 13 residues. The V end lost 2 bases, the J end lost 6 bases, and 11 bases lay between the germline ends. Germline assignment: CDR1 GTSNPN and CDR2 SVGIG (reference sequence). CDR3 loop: CAWSLGEGQPQHF. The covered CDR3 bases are TGTGCCTGGAGTCTAGGGGAAGGTCAGCCC.

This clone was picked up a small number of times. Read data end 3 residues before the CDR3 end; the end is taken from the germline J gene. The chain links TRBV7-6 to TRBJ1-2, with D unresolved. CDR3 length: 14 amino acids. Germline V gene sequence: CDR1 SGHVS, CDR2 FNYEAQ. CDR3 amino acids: CASSFGGSMDDYTF. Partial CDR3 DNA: TGTGCCAGCAGCTTTGGCGGGAGTATGGATGAC.

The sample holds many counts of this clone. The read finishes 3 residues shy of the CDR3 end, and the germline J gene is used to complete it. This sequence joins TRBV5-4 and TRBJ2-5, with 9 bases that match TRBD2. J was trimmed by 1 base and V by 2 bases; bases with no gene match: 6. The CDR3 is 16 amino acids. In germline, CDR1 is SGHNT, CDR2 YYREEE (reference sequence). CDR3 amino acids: CASSLGTSPLQETQYF. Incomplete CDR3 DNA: TGTGCCAGCAGCTTAGGGACTAGCCCTCTCCAAGAGACC. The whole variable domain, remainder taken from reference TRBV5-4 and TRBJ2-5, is ETGVTQSPTHLIKTRGQQVTLRCSSQSGHNTVSWYQQALGQGPQFIFQYYREEENGRGNFPPRFSGLQFPNYSSELNVNALELDDSALYLCASSLGTSPLQETQYFGPGTRLLVL.

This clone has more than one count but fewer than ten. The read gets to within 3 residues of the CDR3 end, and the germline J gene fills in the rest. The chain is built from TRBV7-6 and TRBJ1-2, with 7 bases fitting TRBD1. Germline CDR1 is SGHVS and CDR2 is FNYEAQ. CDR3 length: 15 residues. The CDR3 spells CASSLGGDSSYDYTF. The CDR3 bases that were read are TGTGCCAGCAGCTTAGGAGGGGACAGCTCCTACGAC.

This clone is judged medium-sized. This CDR3 is CAWKSPGRGELFF. CDR3 DNA (partial): TGTGCCTGGAAATCTCCAGGGAGGGGGGAG. The chain links TRBV30 to TRBJ2-2, with TRBD2 as a possible D gene (6 bases). The read comes to an end 3 residues before the CDR3 does, leaving the germline J gene to fill in the end. Trimming took 4 bases from V and 8 from J, leaving 14 bases between them. Germline-derived CDR1 and CDR2 are GTSNPN and SVGIG (reference sequence). The CDR3 loop spans 13 amino acids.

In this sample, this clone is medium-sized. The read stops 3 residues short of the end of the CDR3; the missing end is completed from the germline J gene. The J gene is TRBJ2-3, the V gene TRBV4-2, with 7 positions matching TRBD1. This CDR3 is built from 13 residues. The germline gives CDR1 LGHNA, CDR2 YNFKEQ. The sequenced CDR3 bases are TGTGCCAGCAGCCAAGAGGGACAGAAGGCG. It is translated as CASSQEGQKA. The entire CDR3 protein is CASSQEGQKAQYF.

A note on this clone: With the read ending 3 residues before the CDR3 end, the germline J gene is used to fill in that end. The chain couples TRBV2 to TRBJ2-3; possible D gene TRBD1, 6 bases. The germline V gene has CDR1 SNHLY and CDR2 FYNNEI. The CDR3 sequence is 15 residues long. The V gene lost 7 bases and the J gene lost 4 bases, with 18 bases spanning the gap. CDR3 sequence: CASTSQGQGSDTQYF. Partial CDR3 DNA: TGTGCCAGCACATCCCAGGGGCAGGGCTCAGATACG.

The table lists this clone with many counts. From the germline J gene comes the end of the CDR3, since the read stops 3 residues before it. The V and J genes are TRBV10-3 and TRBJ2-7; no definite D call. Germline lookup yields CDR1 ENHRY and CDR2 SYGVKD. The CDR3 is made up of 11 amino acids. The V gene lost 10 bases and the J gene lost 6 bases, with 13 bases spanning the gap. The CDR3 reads CATSREAEQYF. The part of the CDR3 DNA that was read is TGTGCCACCAGCCGAGAGGCCGAG.